The clone carrying this TCR beta chain has a handful of counts. What it recognizes is unknown. This entry belongs to a study of blood T cells in healthy people across ages. The CDR3 covers 16 residues. The germline gives CDR1 MGHRA, CDR2 YSYEKL. The germline V and J ends were trimmed by 0 bases and 5 bases, with 16 bases remaining between them. Primers used in a second PCR of roughly 6 to 12 cycles were a sample-barcoded 5' primer and a J-beta primer mix. TCRdb fed the 5' RACE reads into MiXCR, producing one record per CDR3 protein. Of over 1.5 million distinct CDR3 sequences listed, about 50% are singletons. General study findings and limits: Naive T cell percentage showed a strong correlation with TCR beta diversity. Diversity of TCR beta per million T cells declined in a roughly linear way with age. CMV status of donors was not determined, possibly confounding expanded clonotype changes.

The chain uses TRBV4-1 and TRBJ1-2; D may be TRBD1 (6 bases). This TCR derives from a woman aged 40 to 50 in good health. Material: blood. The CDR3 protein is CASSQDFVRTAYGYTF. Written as DNA, the CDR3 is TGCGCCAGCAGCCAAGATTTCGTTCGGACAGCTTATGGCTACACCTTC.